Described below is a single T cell receptor beta chain sequence and its context. Its antigen remains unknown. Compared with germline, one end of the junction differs, possibly owing to a read error. This record belongs to a study of tumor-infiltrating lymphocytes in glioblastoma multiforme. This CDR3 has 14 residues. The germline CDR1 and CDR2 sequences are MDHEN and SYDVKM. TCR beta libraries were built from RNA through three nested multiplex PCR rounds using modified ARM-PCR. TCRB cDNA was made from around 0.47 ug total RNA. Unique molecular identifiers were not described for the libraries. MiXCR, run by TCRdb on the multiplex PCR reads, gives a single entry per CDR3 protein. The profile shows 25,000 to 35,000 distinct CDR3 sequences, 60% to 75% of them singletons. Study observations and caveats: Only one glioblastoma patient had TCR and mutation analysis. T cells were not sorted into functional subsets.

This receptor was identified in a male donor with glioblastoma. This chain joins TRBV28 and TRBJ2-7; TRBD1 aligns across 8 bases. Source material: brain tumor tissue. CDR3 region: CSSSSDREVDEQYF. In DNA form, the CDR3 reads TGTTCCAGTAGTTCGGACAGGGAAGTCGACGAGCAGTACTTC.